This T cell receptor (beta chain) was sequenced for a study of blood T cell repertoires in COVID-19. Study at large: Whether acute or convalescent, the COVID-19 samples came from the United States, Italy and Spain. Nucleic acid was either cDNA or gDNA, and it came from T cells, B-cell-depleted T cells, or PBMCs.

Germline trimming cut 4 bases from V and 2 bases from J; bases unmatched to any gene: 14. The CDR3 is 18 amino acids. In germline, CDR1 is MGHRA, CDR2 YSYEKL. Original analysis: Nucleated cell counts were estimated from reference gene primer amplification. Sequenced by immunoSEQ multiplex PCR; TCRdb stores in-frame clones only, minus some. The V and J calls and the clone size are those of that table, but D and trimming were determined from the DNA. The data show approximately 100,000 clones, 80% to 90% seen once. The sequencing sample was made of peripheral blood. The chain links TRBV4-1 to TRBJ2-3; 8 positions agree with TRBD2. The TCR comes from a woman older than 75 with acute or convalescent COVID-19. DNA for the CDR3: TGCGCCAGCAGCCTCACCGGTAGGAGCGGGGGCCTCACAGATACGCAGTATTTT. This encodes CASSLTGRSGGLTDTQYF.